These 17 T cell receptor beta chains originate from one sample sequenced in a study of T cells after yellow fever vaccination. One entry per CDR3 protein, called by TCRdb with MiXCR from the 5' RACE reads. The sample lists 60,000 to 85,000 distinct CDR3 sequences; about 6.5% were seen once. The source material was CD8+ T cells sorted from PBMCs, sampled around 45 days after the first yellow fever vaccination. The receptors were gathered from a man between 18 and 35 years old who received the YFV17D yellow fever vaccine.

This clonotype showed up just a few times. V is TRBV13 and J is TRBJ2-1; 7 nucleotides agree with TRBD2. The trim removed 5 bases at V and 5 bases at J, leaving 6 bases unmatched. This CDR3 contains 14 residues. The germline CDR1 and CDR2 sequences are PRHDT and FYEKMQ (reference sequence). The chain's CDR3 is CASSPLATDNEQFF. The CDR3 bases are TGTGCCAGCAGCCCACTAGCGACCGACAATGAGCAGTTCTTC.

V is TRBV12-3 or TRBV12-4 and J is TRBJ2-1; D is undetermined. V was shortened by 11 bases and J by 7 bases, with 15 bases between the two germline ends. This CDR3 contains 12 residues. CDR3 in amino acids: CAASKVTNEQFF. DNA of the CDR3: TGTGCCGCATCAAAGGTAACGAATGAGCAGTTCTTC.

The J gene is TRBJ2-1, the V gene TRBV28, with TRBD2 matching 9 bases. Germline lookup yields CDR1 MDHEN and CDR2 SYDVKM. With V trimmed by 3 bases and J by 15 bases, 6 bases remained unmatched. The CDR3 sequence is 12 residues long. The CDR3 sequence is CASSFAGGRGFF. The CDR3 nucleotides are TGTGCCAGCAGTTTCGCGGGGGGGCGGGGGTTCTTC.

This clonotype was seen only a few times. The chain is built from TRBV5-4 and TRBJ2-2; TRBD2 is a possible D gene (6 bases). CDR3 length: 15 residues. V was trimmed by 4 bases and J by 5 bases, leaving 15 bases between them. In germline, CDR1 is SGHNT, CDR2 YYREEE (reference sequence). Here the CDR3 DNA reads TGTGCCAGCAGCCCGCAGGGCCGGGGGACCGGGGAGCTGTTTTTT. The encoded protein is CASSPQGRGTGELFF. The variable domain in full, completed from reference TRBV5-4 and TRBJ2-2, reads ETGVTQSPTHLIKTRGQQVTLRCSSQSGHNTVSWYQQALGQGPQFIFQYYREEENGRGNFPPRFSGLQFPNYSSELNVNALELDDSALYLCASSPQGRGTGELFFGEGSRLTVL.

This clonotype has a count of ten or more. This chain joins TRBV7-9 and TRBJ2-3, with 11 positions matching TRBD1. This CDR3 region has 16 residues. Germline trimming cut 4 bases from V and 3 bases from J; bases unmatched to any gene: 6. Germline V CDR1 and CDR2: SEHNR, FQNEAQ (reference sequence). The CDR3 bases are TGTGCCAGCAGCTCCTGGACAGGGGGCGAGACAGATACGCAGTATTTT. Protein sequence: CASSSWTGGETDTQYF. The full variable domain, completed using reference TRBV7-9 and TRBJ2-3, is DTGVSQNPRHKITKRGQNVTFRCDPISEHNRLYWYRQTLGQGPEFLTYFQNEAQLEKSRLLSDRFSAERPKGSFSTLEIQRTEQGDSAMYLCASSSWTGGETDTQYFGPGTRLTVL.

This clonotype was picked up a small number of times. This rearrangement joins TRBV5-5 to TRBJ2-5; 8 bases match TRBD1. This CDR3 is 16 amino acids long. Germline CDR1 and CDR2: SGHKS and YYEKEE (reference sequence). V shed 4 bases, J shed 5 bases, and the junction held 13 bases outside the gene matches. In DNA form, the CDR3 reads TGTGCCAGCAGCCGGGACAGGTCAGGGCCAGGGGAGACCCAGTACTTC. This gives the protein CASSRDRSGPGETQYF.

The chain has TRBV19 and TRBJ2-3; TRBD1 aligns across 9 bases. The CDR3 spans 15 residues. The germline gives CDR1 LNHDA, CDR2 SQIVND (reference sequence). Trimming at V came to 8 bases and at J to 2 bases, leaving 8 bases not matched to a gene. CDR3 residues: CASQTGTGPTDTQYF. CDR3 bases: TGTGCCAGTCAAACCGGGACAGGGCCCACAGATACGCAGTATTTT.

J is TRBJ2-3 and V is TRBV19, with 11 bases fitting TRBD2. J lost 4 bases, V lost 6 bases, and 9 bases had no gene match. The length of the CDR3 is 16 residues. Germline V gene data show CDR1 as LNHDA and CDR2 as SQIVND (reference sequence). CDR3 region: CASSPLAGETSDTQYF. The CDR3 nucleotides read TGTGCCAGTAGCCCACTAGCGGGGGAAACATCAGATACGCAGTATTTT. Variable domain in full (rest from reference TRBV19 and TRBJ2-3): DGGITQSPKYLFRKEGQNVTLSCEQNLNHDAMYWYRQDPGQGLRLIYYSQIVNDFQKGDIAEGYSVSREKKESFPLTVTSAQKNPTAFYLCASSPLAGETSDTQYFGPGTRLTVL.

The rearrangement uses TRBV5-1 and TRBJ2-7; TRBD1 matches 8 bases. With 0 bases clipped from V and 2 bases from J, the junction kept 7 bases outside the gene matches. The germline V gene encodes CDR1 SGHRS and CDR2 YFSETQ. The CDR3 covers 16 residues. For the CDR3, the DNA is TGCGCCAGCAGCTTGGCCACGACAGGGGAAACCTACGAGCAGTACTTC. Amino acids: CASSLATTGETYEQYF.

V and J are TRBV15 and TRBJ1-2; D is ambiguous. V was shortened by 0 bases and J by 3 bases, with 11 bases between the two germline ends. Germline lookup yields CDR1 LNHNV and CDR2 YYDKDF (reference sequence). The CDR3 covers 15 residues. The CDR3 loop reads CATSREAGDHYGYTF. The CDR3 DNA follows: TGTGCCACCAGCAGAGAGGCAGGAGATCACTATGGCTACACCTTC.

As concerns this clonotype: A much larger clone lies a single base off, so this may be a read error. The rearrangement uses TRBV2 and TRBJ2-1; D unclear. Germline V gives CDR1 SNHLY, CDR2 FYNNEI. There are 15 residues in the CDR3. The CDR3 DNA sequence: TGTGCCAGCATAGCTTCAAGGAACTCCTCCAATGAGCAGTTCTTC. Its translation is CASIASRNSSNEQFF.

This clonotype was detected ten times or more. The chain uses TRBV5-4 and TRBJ2-1, with TRBD2 matching over 8 bases. CDR3 length: 14 amino acids. The V gene end was trimmed by 3 bases and the J gene end by 5 bases; junction bases not matched to a gene: 4. Germline CDR1 SGHNT, CDR2 YYREEE (reference sequence). This CDR3 is CASSWVAGNNEQFF. The CDR3 region has the DNA TGTGCCAGCAGCTGGGTAGCGGGGAACAATGAGCAGTTCTTC.

This clonotype appeared many times. V usage is TRBV6-4 and J usage is TRBJ2-3; the D gene is possibly TRBD2 (6 bases). Germline CDR1 is MRHNA and CDR2 is SNTAGT. Between the trimmed V and J ends, which lost 3 bases and 3 bases, there was a span of 13 bases. This CDR3 region has 15 residues. CDR3 protein: CASSEGLKGTDTQYF. For the CDR3, the DNA is TGTGCCAGCAGTGAAGGACTAAAGGGGACAGATACGCAGTATTTT.

This sequence joins TRBV11-3 and TRBJ2-1; possible D gene TRBD2, 6 bases. Germline assignment: CDR1 SGHNT and CDR2 YENEEA. V dropped 0 bases and J dropped 6 bases, with 15 bases sitting between them. CDR3 length equals 16 residues. This CDR3 is CASSLEGRGPINEQFF. In nucleotides, the CDR3 is TGTGCCAGCAGCTTAGAGGGGCGGGGCCCGATCAATGAGCAGTTCTTC.

This clonotype appeared many times. V is TRBV12-5 and J is TRBJ2-3; the match to TRBD1 covers 12 bases. Losses at the gene ends were 3 bases for V and 7 bases for J; bases not matched to a gene: 14. The CDR3 covers 18 residues. Per germline, CDR1 LGHNT and CDR2 FRNRAP. CDR3 protein: CASGFTLPGQGAIYTQYF. CDR3 nucleotide sequence: TGTGCTAGTGGTTTCACGCTTCCGGGACAGGGGGCGATTTATACGCAGTATTTT. Variable domain in full (rest from reference TRBV12-5 and TRBJ2-3): DARVTQTPRHKVTEMGQEVTMRCQPILGHNTVFWYRQTMMQGLELLAYFRNRAPLDDSGMPKDRFSAEMPDATLATLKIQPSEPRDSAVYFCASGFTLPGQGAIYTQYFGPGTRLTVL.

This clonotype was found many times. V and J are TRBV6-1 and TRBJ2-7; 8 nucleotides align to TRBD1. The V and J ends lost 2 bases and 7 bases, in that order; junction bases with no gene match: 16. Germline values: CDR1 MNHNS, CDR2 SASEGT. The CDR3 runs to 17 residues. The CDR3 DNA reads TGTGCCAGCAGTGAATTGACAGGGGCCCCCATAATTGTGGAGCAGTACTTC. Encoded protein: CASSELTGAPIIVEQYF.

This clonotype was detected many times. This rearrangement joins TRBV18 to TRBJ1-5; maybe TRBD1 (6 bases). Trimming left V 2 bases short and J 1 base short, with 12 bases between. CDR1 and CDR2 from the germline V gene are KGHSH and LQKENI. The CDR3 spans 16 residues. DNA for the CDR3: TGTGCCAGCTCACCAAGACCGCAGGGGAGCAATCAGCCCCAGCATTTT. Residues: CASSPRPQGSNQPQHF.